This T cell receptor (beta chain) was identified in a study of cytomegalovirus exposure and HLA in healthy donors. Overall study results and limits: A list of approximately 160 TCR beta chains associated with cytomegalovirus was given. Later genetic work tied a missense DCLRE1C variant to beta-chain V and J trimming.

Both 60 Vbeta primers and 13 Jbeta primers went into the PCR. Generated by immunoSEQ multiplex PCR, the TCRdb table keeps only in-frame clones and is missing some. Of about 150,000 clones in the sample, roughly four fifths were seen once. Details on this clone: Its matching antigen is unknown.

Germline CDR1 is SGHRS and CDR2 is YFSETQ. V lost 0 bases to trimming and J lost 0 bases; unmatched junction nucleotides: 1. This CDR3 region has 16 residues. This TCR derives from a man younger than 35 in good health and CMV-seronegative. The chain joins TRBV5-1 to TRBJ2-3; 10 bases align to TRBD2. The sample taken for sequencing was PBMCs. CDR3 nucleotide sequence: TGCGCCAGCAGCTTGGCGACTAGCGGGAGCACAGATACGCAGTATTTT. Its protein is CASSLATSGSTDTQYF.